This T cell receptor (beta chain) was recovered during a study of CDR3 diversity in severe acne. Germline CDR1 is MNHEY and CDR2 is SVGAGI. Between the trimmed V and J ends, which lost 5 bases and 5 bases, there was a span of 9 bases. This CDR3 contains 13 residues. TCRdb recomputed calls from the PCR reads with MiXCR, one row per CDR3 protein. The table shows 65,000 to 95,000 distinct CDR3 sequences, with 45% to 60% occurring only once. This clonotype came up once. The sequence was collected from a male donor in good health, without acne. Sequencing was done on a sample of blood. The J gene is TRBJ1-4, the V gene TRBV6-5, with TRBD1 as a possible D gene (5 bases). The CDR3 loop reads CASSRGENEKLFF. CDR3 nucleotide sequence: TGTGCCAGCAGTCGGGGGGAGAATGAAAAACTGTTTTTT.